The sample holds a few counts of the clone carrying this T cell receptor (beta chain). These data are taken from a study of neurological immune-mediated disorders. Time point here: longitudinal time-point 3. Preparation of the unsorted libraries drew on 2 million PBMCs stored at -80 C. TCRdb called the 5' RACE reads again in MiXCR, with one record for every CDR3 protein. The data contain 93,000 or so distinct CDR3 sequences, 10% to 13% of them singletons. The clonotype originates from a female donor with HTLV-1-associated myelopathy (HAM/TSP). Sequenced: PBMCs.

The CDR3 protein is CASSYLASLGTDTQYF. The CDR3 bases are TGTGCCAGCAGTTACCTTGCTAGCCTCGGCACAGATACGCAGTATTTT. The chain carries TRBV6-5 and TRBJ2-3; weak D call: TRBD2 (5 bases). The CDR3 length is 16 residues. Trimming stripped 2 bases from V and 1 base from J, with 13 bases between. The germline V gene has CDR1 MNHEY and CDR2 SVGAGI.